The entry that follows covers one T cell receptor beta chain sequence. The sample originates from a study of blood T cell repertoires in COVID-19. In the study overall: T cells, B-cell-depleted T cells, or PBMCs provided the cDNA or gDNA that served as material.

Individuals drawn from about two dozen US areas were roughly 18 to 89 years old. Cohorts were assigned according to the clinical history that participants reported. CDR3 length: 15 amino acids. Germline lookup yields CDR1 MNHEY and CDR2 SVGAGI. Deletions cut 5 bases from V and 1 base from J, with 12 bases between. Per the original data handling: The authors estimated nucleated cell counts from reference gene primer amplification. Profiled with immunoSEQ multiplex PCR; TCRdb holds only in-frame clones, not every one. Clone size and V and J calls were adopted from that table, with D and trimming inferred from the DNA. The data show about 220,000 clones, about 90% seen once.

The sequenced sample was PBMCs or T cells enriched from blood (not recorded which). The clonotype was recovered from a woman aged 45-65 years with acute COVID-19. The chain is built from TRBV6-5 and TRBJ1-5; D is unclear. The CDR3 spells CASSPTPMSNQPQHF. DNA of the CDR3: TGTGCCAGCAGTCCTACCCCCATGAGCAATCAGCCCCAGCATTTT.